Listed below are T cell receptor beta chains from one sample, sequenced in a study of OX40 agonist ivuxolimab in advanced cancers. Libraries were prepared by immunoSEQ multiplex PCR; TCRdb keeps only in-frame clonotypes and omits some of them. Among fewer than 95,000 clones listed, under 95% were seen once. This specimen consisted of CD4+ or CD8+ T cells sorted from blood, obtained in a trial of the OX40 agonist ivuxolimab. All receptors come from an adult with an advanced solid tumor such as melanoma, head and neck, liver or kidney cancer. CDR3s include the opening cysteine and the closing phenylalanine or tryptophan. D genes are given only for firm matches. Only some rows state a clone size, as once, few, many or a class for expanded clones.

>TRBV19|-|-|TRBJ2-7
CASSMRGRYEQYF
TGTGCCAGTAGTATGCGAGGTCGCTACGAGCAGTACTTC
>TRBV4-1|-|TRBD1|TRBJ1-1
CASSQGQGTDTEAFF
TGCGCCAGCAGCCAAGGTCAAGGGACAGACACTGAAGCTTTCTTT
>TRBV14|-|TRBD1|TRBJ2-1
CASSPRGGTGAYNEQFF
TGTGCCAGCAGCCCCCGGGGCGGGACAGGGGCCTACAATGAGCAGTTCTTC
>TRBV19|-|TRBD1|TRBJ2-7
CASSIRAGGSYEQYF
TGTGCCAGTAGTATAAGGGCAGGGGGCTCCTACGAGCAGTACTTC
>TRBV27|-|TRBD2|TRBJ2-1
CASSFSGMTYGEQFF
TGTGCCAGCAGTTTTAGCGGGATGACCTACGGTGAGCAGTTCTTC
>TRBV4-1|-|TRBD2|TRBJ2-1
CASSQLTGGREQFF
TGCGCCAGCAGCCAACTAACGGGGGGGCGGGAGCAGTTCTTC
>TRBV27|-|TRBD1|TRBJ1-2
CASRPWTGNSYGYTF
TGTGCCAGCCGCCCGTGGACAGGGAATAGCTATGGCTACACCTTC
>TRBV9|once|TRBD1|TRBJ2-5
CASSARDRGQETQYF
TGTGCCAGCAGCGCCCGGGACAGGGGGCAAGAGACCCAGTACTTC
>TRBV11-2|-|-|TRBJ2-1
CASSLGRENRNEQFF
TGTGCCAGCAGTTTGGGGCGGGAAAATAGGAATGAGCAGTTCTTC
>TRBV19|-|TRBD1|TRBJ2-7
CASSPGQGGHYEQYF
TGTGCCAGTAGTCCCGGACAGGGGGGCCACTACGAGCAGTACTTC
>TRBV15|-|-|TRBJ2-3
CATSRIGVRDTQYF
TGTGCCACCAGCAGAATCGGGGTGAGAGATACGCAGTATTTT
>TRBV7-8|-|-|TRBJ1-5
CASSSPGDGNQPQHF
TGTGCCAGCAGCTCTCCAGGGGACGGCAATCAGCCCCAGCATTTT
>TRBV27|-|TRBD2|TRBJ2-7
CASSLYSGSIYEQYF
TGTGCCAGCAGTTTATACAGCGGGAGTATTTACGAGCAGTACTTC
>TRBV19|-|-|TRBJ2-7
CASSIADSSSYEQYF
TGTGCCAGTAGTATAGCAGACAGCTCCAGCTACGAGCAGTACTTC
>TRBV11-3|-|-|TRBJ2-1
CASSWEEFSEQFF
TGTGCCAGCAGCTGGGAGGAGTTCAGTGAGCAGTTCTTC
>TRBV6-9|-|TRBD2|TRBJ2-3
CASRVLAGRTDTQYF
TGTGCCAGCAGGGTCCTAGCGGGGCGCACAGATACGCAGTATTTT
>TRBV19|once|TRBD2|TRBJ2-3
CASTAGGAGTDTQYF
TGTGCCAGTACAGCGGGGGGGGCCGGGACAGATACGCAGTATTTT
>TRBV4-3|-|-|TRBJ1-2
CASSQDSGGGYTF
TGCGCCAGCAGCCAAGATTCGGGGGGCGGCTACACCTTC
>TRBV5-4|-|TRBD1|TRBJ2-7
CASSSWTGHSYEQYF
TGTGCCAGCAGCTCTTGGACAGGGCATTCCTACGAGCAGTACTTC
>TRBV27|-|-|TRBJ2-1
CASSLGSFVEQFF
TGTGCCAGCAGTTTGGGCAGCTTCGTGGAGCAGTTCTTC
>TRBV2|-|TRBD2|TRBJ2-5
CASSDLTSGSQETQYF
TGTGCCAGCAGTGATTTGACTAGCGGGAGCCAAGAGACCCAGTACTTC
>TRBV19|-|TRBD1|TRBJ2-7
CASSVGQGAIYEQYF
TGTGCCAGTAGTGTCGGACAGGGGGCGATTTACGAGCAGTACTTC
>TRBV11-3|-|-|TRBJ1-1
CASSLDGRMNTEAFF
TGTGCCAGCAGCTTAGATGGACGGATGAACACTGAAGCTTTCTTT
>TRBV14|-|TRBD2|TRBJ2-3
CASSQDLLSGSHADTQYF
TGTGCCAGCAGCCAAGATCTTCTTAGCGGGAGTCACGCAGATACGCAGTATTTT
>TRBV15|-|TRBD1|TRBJ2-1
CATSRPGQGEENEQFF
TGTGCCACCAGCAGGCCGGGACAGGGCGAGGAGAATGAGCAGTTCTTC
>TRBV12-5|once|-|TRBJ2-1
CASGPDSYNEQFF
TGTGCTAGTGGGCCTGACTCCTACAATGAGCAGTTCTTC
>TRBV18|-|-|TRBJ2-1
CASSPPSWYNEQFF
TGTGCCAGCTCACCACCGTCCTGGTACAATGAGCAGTTCTTC
>TRBV13|-|-|TRBJ1-1
CASSLPLTGANTEAFF
TGTGCCAGCAGCTTACCATTGACAGGAGCGAACACTGAAGCTTTCTTT
>TRBV6-5|-|-|TRBJ2-7
CASSEGNEQYF
TGTGCCAGCAGCGAGGGAAACGAGCAGTACTTC
>TRBV7-3|-|-|TRBJ1-1
CASSKLGRDMNTEAFF
TGTGCCAGCAGCAAACTTGGACGGGATATGAACACTGAAGCTTTCTTT